The 26 T cell receptor beta chains presented below share a single source sample, sequenced in a study of human T cells and chemical hapten exposure. TCRdb processed the RACE reads anew with MiXCR; each CDR3 protein has one entry. The top ten clones hold less than 1.5% of a sample with 250,000 or so distinct CDR3 sequences, 7.7% of them seen once. Time point denoted: pre-sensitization, week 0. Described treatment: therapeutic diphenylcyclopropenone sensitization with weekly scalp DPC. Source: whole blood, taken in connection with sensitization to the hapten diphenylcyclopropenone (DPC). Source of these receptors: a man in his late teens or twenties with alopecia areata. Some clones in this sample may be carry-over from other donors' samples.

This clonotype has a handful of counts. The chain combines TRBV7-3 with TRBJ2-5; D is uncertain. CDR1 is SGHTA, CDR2 FQGTGA, per germline. V lost 4 bases and J lost 9, with 15 bases in between. This CDR3 contains 13 residues. The CDR3 sequence: CASSWNKAEAQYF. CDR3 sequence (DNA): TGTGCCAGCAGCTGGAATAAGGCCGAGGCCCAGTACTTC.

This clonotype was counted a few times. The V and J genes are TRBV12-5 and TRBJ2-5; no firm D call. Germline V gives CDR1 LGHNT, CDR2 FRNRAP. V shed 6 bases and J shed 0 bases, with 11 bases lying between them. The CDR3 consists of 14 residues. The CDR3 is CASGPIRDQETQYF. CDR3 nucleotides: TGTGCTAGTGGCCCGATTCGGGACCAAGAGACCCAGTACTTC.

This clonotype turned up a few times. V and J are TRBV4-1 and TRBJ2-7, with D unresolved. V dropped 2 bases and J dropped 3 bases, with 8 bases sitting between them. The CDR3 runs 13 residues. Looked up from germline, CDR1 is MGHRA and CDR2 is YSYEKL. The CDR3 region has the DNA TGCGCCAGCAGCCAAACAAAGGGCTACGAGCAGTACTTC. Its translation is CASSQTKGYEQYF.

The table lists this clonotype with many counts. J is TRBJ1-1 and V is TRBV11-2; 8 bases agree with TRBD1. CDR3 length equals 15 residues. Losses at the gene ends were 5 bases for V and 2 bases for J; bases not matched to a gene: 7. The germline V gene encodes CDR1 SGHAT and CDR2 FQNNGV. CDR3 protein: CASSLLTGENTEAFF. Written as DNA, the CDR3 is TGTGCCAGCAGCCTTCTGACAGGGGAAAACACTGAAGCTTTCTTT. The complete variable domain, with remaining parts taken from reference TRBV11-2 and TRBJ1-1, reads EAGVAQSPRYKIIEKRQSVAFWCNPISGHATLYWYQQILGQGPKLLIQFQNNGVVDDSQLPKDRFSAERLKGVDSTLKIQPAKLEDSAVYLCASSLLTGENTEAFFGQGTRLTVV.

This chain links TRBV4-1 with TRBJ2-7; TRBD1 agrees at 10 bases. The CDR3 has 15 residues. V lost 6 bases and J lost 3; bases outside the gene matches: 8. Germline CDR1 reads MGHRA; CDR2 reads YSYEKL. The CDR3 sequence is CASRVRTGGRYEQYF. CDR3 DNA: TGCGCCAGCAGGGTAAGGACAGGGGGTCGCTACGAGCAGTACTTC.

The chain is built from TRBV3-1 and TRBJ2-1; the match to TRBD2 covers 7 bases. The ends lost 1 base at V and 8 bases at J; junction bases unmatched: 11. CDR1 is LGHDT, CDR2 YNNKEL, per germline (reference sequence). The CDR3 runs 16 residues. The CDR3 bases are TGTGCCAGCAGCCAAGTTCGTCCAGCGGGGTTAGATGAGCAGTTCTTC. Translating it yields CASSQVRPAGLDEQFF.

V gene TRBV7-3 combines with J gene TRBJ1-1; no reliable D call. This CDR3 spans 12 amino acids. CDR1 and CDR2 (germline): SGHTA, FQGTGA. Trimming removed 0 bases at V and 10 bases at J, with 9 bases between. CDR3 DNA sequence: TGTGCCAGCAGCTTAACTCGGATCGGAGCTTTCTTT. As protein: CASSLTRIGAFF.

This chain joins TRBV7-8 and TRBJ2-5; 9 positions agree with TRBD1. Germline loops: CDR1 SGHVS, CDR2 FQNEAQ. CDR3 size: 17 residues. V trimming: 5 bases; J trimming: 3 bases; junction bases outside the gene matches: 13. This CDR3 is CASSLDLGQGSEETQYF. The CDR3 DNA reads as TGTGCCAGCAGCCTAGATCTCGGACAGGGGTCGGAAGAGACCCAGTACTTC. Supplemented by reference TRBV7-8 and TRBJ2-5, the full variable domain reads GAGVSQSPRYKVAKRGQDVALRCDPISGHVSLFWYQQALGQGPEFLTYFQNEAQLDKSGLPSDRFFAERPEGSVSTLKIQRTQQEDSAVYLCASSLDLGQGSEETQYFGPGTRLLVL.

This clonotype was detected a few times. The rearrangement joins TRBV7-9 to TRBJ2-6; 10 nucleotides align to TRBD1. V gave up 6 bases and J gave up 0 bases; unmatched junction bases: 8. The CDR3 length is 18 residues. From germline, CDR1 is SEHNR and CDR2 FQNEAQ (reference sequence). The CDR3 loop reads CASRKTGTGVSGANVLTF. The CDR3 DNA reads TGTGCCAGCAGGAAGACCGGGACAGGGGTCTCTGGGGCCAACGTCCTGACTTTC.

The table lists this clonotype with many counts. The chain uses TRBV27 and TRBJ1-4; 9 nucleotides line up with TRBD1. Germline-derived CDR1 and CDR2 are MNHEY and SMNVEV (reference sequence). With V trimmed by 5 bases and J by 6 bases, 7 bases remained unmatched. The CDR3 has 15 amino acids. The chain's CDR3 is CASSTPGQGDEKLFF. In nucleotides, the CDR3 is TGTGCCAGCAGTACGCCGGGACAGGGTGATGAAAAACTGTTTTTT.

This clonotype was seen only a few times. The genes are TRBV6-2 or TRBV6-3 and TRBJ2-4; 7 nucleotides agree with TRBD1. J lost 7 bases, V lost 6 bases, and 9 bases had no gene match. Germline V CDR1 and CDR2: MNHEY, SVGEGT. This CDR3 has 14 amino acids. The CDR3 DNA is TGTGCCAGCAGCCGACAGGGTTCGATGAACATTCAGTACTTC. Translating it yields CASSRQGSMNIQYF.

The rearrangement joins TRBV4-2 to TRBJ1-5; TRBD1 might be the D (5 bases). The ends were cut back, 3 bases at V and 3 bases at J, with 15 bases in the middle. Per germline, CDR1 LGHNA and CDR2 YNFKEQ. CDR3 size: 16 residues. This chain's CDR3 is CASSQGSDSANQPQHF. CDR3 nucleotides: TGTGCCAGCAGCCAGGGGAGCGACAGCGCCAATCAGCCCCAGCATTTT.

This clonotype has only a few counts. The chain uses TRBV7-2 and TRBJ2-2; D remains unclear. CDR3 length equals 15 residues. The germline CDR1 and CDR2 sequences are SGHTA and FQGNSA. Trimming removed 2 bases from V and 4 bases from J, with 11 bases in between. CDR3 coding DNA: TGTGCCAGCAGCTTAATCGGCAGGAGCACCGGGGAGCTGTTTTTT. Protein product: CASSLIGRSTGELFF.

This clonotype was seen a few times. This chain uses TRBV11-1 with TRBJ2-5, with D perhaps being TRBD1 or TRBD2 (5 bases each). The CDR3 loop spans 13 amino acids. From germline, CDR1 is SGHAT and CDR2 FQDESV (reference sequence). With 5 bases removed from V and 5 bases from J, the gap between germline ends came to 12 bases. The DNA of the CDR3 is TGTGCCAGCAGCCCTGGGACGGCGGAGACCCAGTACTTC. Protein product: CASSPGTAETQYF.

This clonotype was observed at least ten times. V and J are TRBV20-1 and TRBJ2-3, with 12 bases that match TRBD2. CDR1 and CDR2 (germline): DFQATT, SNEGSKA (reference sequence). This CDR3 has 18 residues. The junction had 7 bases not matched to a gene; V was cut back by 0 bases and J by 0 bases. The CDR3 is CSARDRTSGDFSTDTQYF. As DNA, the CDR3 is TGCAGTGCTAGAGATCGGACTAGCGGGGACTTCAGCACAGATACGCAGTATTTT.

This clonotype has ten or more counts. The V call is TRBV7-2, the J call TRBJ1-2, with 8 bases lining up with TRBD1. The V gene end was trimmed by 5 bases and the J gene end by 4 bases; junction bases not matched to a gene: 0. Germline V lookup: CDR1 SGHTA, CDR2 FQGNSA. The CDR3 contains 12 residues. CDR3 region: CASSQGAYGYTF. CDR3 DNA: TGTGCCAGCAGCCAGGGGGCCTATGGCTACACCTTC.

The V and J genes are TRBV5-5 and TRBJ2-2; TRBD1 might be the D (6 bases). The CDR3 sequence is 14 residues long. Germline CDR1 reads SGHKS; CDR2 reads YYEKEE (reference sequence). V was cut by 4 bases and J by 10 bases, with 17 bases left in between. CDR3 residues: CASSQGHTTAELFF. The DNA for the CDR3 is TGTGCCAGCAGCCAGGGACATACGACGGCGGAGCTGTTTTTT. Full variable domain (rest looked up from reference TRBV5-5 and TRBJ2-2): DAGVTQSPTHLIKTRGQQVTLRCSPISGHKSVSWYQQVLGQGPQFIFQYYEKEERGRGNFPDRFSARQFPNYSSELNVNALLLGDSALYLCASSQGHTTAELFFGEGSRLTVL.

The chain uses TRBV4-2 and TRBJ1-1; tentatively, D is TRBD1 (6 bases). This CDR3 region has 15 residues. Trimming took off 3 bases at V and 3 bases at J, with 14 bases between the two ends. Germline CDR1 and CDR2: LGHNA and YNFKEQ. The CDR3 loop is CASSQETGIDTEAFF. For the CDR3, the DNA is TGTGCCAGCAGCCAGGAAACAGGGATAGACACTGAAGCTTTCTTT.

The chain uses TRBV10-2 and TRBJ1-1; no reliable D call. Germline CDR1 WSHSY, CDR2 SAAADI. Trimming left V 2 bases short and J 0 bases short, with 13 bases between. The CDR3 runs to 16 residues. The CDR3 loop is CASSETRQVMNTEAFF. CDR3 coding DNA: TGCGCCAGCAGTGAGACCCGTCAGGTTATGAACACTGAAGCTTTCTTT.

Ten or more counts support this clonotype. The chain uses TRBV27 and TRBJ1-5, with 11 bases matching TRBD1. The germline CDR1 and CDR2 sequences are MNHEY and SMNVEV (reference sequence). V was pared by 7 bases and J by 5 bases, with 7 bases of the junction left unmatched. This CDR3 has 15 residues. CDR3 protein: CASKRTGGIYQPQHF. For the CDR3, the DNA is TGTGCCAGCAAGCGGACAGGGGGCATTTATCAGCCCCAGCATTTT.

This clonotype came up a few times. CDR3 nucleotide sequence: TGTGCCAGCAGCTTAATAGGCTACGAGCAGTACGTC. Residues: CASSLIGYEQYV. The chain recombines TRBV5-5 with TRBJ2-7; D ambiguous. V lost 2 bases to trimming and J lost 3 bases, with 6 bases between them. The CDR3 loop spans 12 amino acids. In germline, CDR1 is SGHKS, CDR2 YYEKEE (reference sequence).

The chain links TRBV3-2 to TRBJ2-7; TRBD2 is the table's D call, not checked against the DNA. TRBV3-2 is a known pseudogene. CDR3 size: 16 residues. CDR3 protein: CASSQGDSGGPFEQYV. CDR3 DNA: TGTGCCAGCAGCCAAGGGGATAGCGGGGGCCCTTTCGAGCAGTACGTC.

In regard to this clonotype: A much larger clone differs by one base, so this may be a read error. The chain recombines TRBV5-1 with TRBJ2-3; 9 bases map to TRBD2. The CDR3 has 15 residues. The ends lost 5 bases at V and 2 bases at J; junction bases unmatched: 6. CDR1 and CDR2 from the germline V gene are SGHRS and YFSETQ. The CDR3 here is CASSGASGTTDTQYF. DNA of the CDR3: TGCGCCAGCAGTGGGGCTAGCGGGACCACAGATACGCAGTATTTT.

This clonotype was recorded a few times. The chain uses TRBV11-2 and TRBJ1-1; the D is unclear. The CDR3 is 16 residues long. Trimming removed 4 bases from V and 0 bases from J, with 15 bases in between. Germline CDR1 SGHAT, CDR2 FQNNGV. The CDR3 DNA is TGTGCCAGCAGCTCCTTTCATCAAGGCTTGAACACTGAAGCTTTCTTT. It encodes CASSSFHQGLNTEAFF. Looking up the rest from reference TRBV11-2 and TRBJ1-1 gives the full variable domain: EAGVAQSPRYKIIEKRQSVAFWCNPISGHATLYWYQQILGQGPKLLIQFQNNGVVDDSQLPKDRFSAERLKGVDSTLKIQPAKLEDSAVYLCASSSFHQGLNTEAFFGQGTRLTVV.

The chain joins TRBV5-8 to TRBJ2-1; D is perhaps TRBD1 or TRBD2 (5 bases each). Germline V gene data show CDR1 as SGHTS and CDR2 as YDEGEE. Trimming took 3 bases from V and 0 from J, leaving 13 bases between them. This CDR3 contains 16 residues. The CDR3, as DNA: TGTGCCAGCAGCTCCGACGAGGGGTTCTCCTACAATGAGCAGTTCTTC. Translated, it gives CASSSDEGFSYNEQFF.

This clonotype has only a few counts. The chain is built from TRBV12-3 or TRBV12-4 and TRBJ1-6; 8 bases agree with TRBD1. Trimming removed 7 bases from V and 11 bases from J; junction bases left unmatched: 7. The CDR3 totals 13 residues. The CDR3 DNA reads TGTGCCAGCAAGACACGACAGGGGACACCCCTCCACTTT. It yields the protein CASKTRQGTPLHF.